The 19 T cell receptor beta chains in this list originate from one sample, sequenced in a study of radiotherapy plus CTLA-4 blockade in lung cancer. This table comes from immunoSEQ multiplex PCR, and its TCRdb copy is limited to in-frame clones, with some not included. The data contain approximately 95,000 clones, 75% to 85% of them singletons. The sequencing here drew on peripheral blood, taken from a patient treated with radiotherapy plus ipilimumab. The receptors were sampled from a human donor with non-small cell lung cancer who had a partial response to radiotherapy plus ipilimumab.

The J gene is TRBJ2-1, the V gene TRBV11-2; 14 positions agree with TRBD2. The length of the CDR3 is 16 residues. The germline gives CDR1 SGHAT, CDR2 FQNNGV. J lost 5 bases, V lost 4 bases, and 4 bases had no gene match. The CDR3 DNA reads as TGTGCCAGCAGCTCCGGACTAGCGGGAGGCCACAATGAGCAGTTCTTC. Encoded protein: CASSSGLAGGHNEQFF. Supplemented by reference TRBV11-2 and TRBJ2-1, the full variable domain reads EAGVAQSPRYKIIEKRQSVAFWCNPISGHATLYWYQQILGQGPKLLIQFQNNGVVDDSQLPKDRFSAERLKGVDSTLKIQPAKLEDSAVYLCASSSGLAGGHNEQFFGPGTRLTVL.

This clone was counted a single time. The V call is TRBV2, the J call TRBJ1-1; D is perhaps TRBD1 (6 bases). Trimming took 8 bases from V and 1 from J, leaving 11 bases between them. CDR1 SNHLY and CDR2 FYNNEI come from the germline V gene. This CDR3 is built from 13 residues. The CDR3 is CASFQGRNTEAFF. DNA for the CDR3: TGTGCCAGCTTTCAGGGGAGGAACACTGAAGCTTTCTTT.

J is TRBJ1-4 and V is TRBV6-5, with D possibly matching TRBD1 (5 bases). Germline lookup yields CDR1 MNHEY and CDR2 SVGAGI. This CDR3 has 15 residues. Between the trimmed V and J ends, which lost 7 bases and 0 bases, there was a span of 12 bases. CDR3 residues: CASTRRRATNEKLFF. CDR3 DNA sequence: TGTGCCAGCACCCGACGCAGGGCAACTAATGAAAAACTGTTTTTT.

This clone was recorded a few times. CDR3 DNA sequence: TGTGCCAGCAGTTTAGGGGCAGGGGTCCAGGCCACTGAAGCTTTCTTT. Translated: CASSLGAGVQATEAFF. V gene TRBV28 combines with J gene TRBJ1-1; D might be TRBD1 (6 bases). In germline, CDR1 is MDHEN, CDR2 SYDVKM. V gave up 2 bases and J gave up 4 bases, with 17 bases separating them. The CDR3 covers 16 residues.

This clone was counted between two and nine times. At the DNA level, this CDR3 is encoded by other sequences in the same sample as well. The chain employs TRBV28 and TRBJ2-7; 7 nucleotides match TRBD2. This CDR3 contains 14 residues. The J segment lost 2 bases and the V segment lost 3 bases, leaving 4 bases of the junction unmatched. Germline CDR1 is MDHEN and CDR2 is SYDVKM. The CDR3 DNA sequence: TGTGCCAGCAGTTTCTGGCGGGGGACCTACGAGCAGTACTTC. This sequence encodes CASSFWRGTYEQYF.

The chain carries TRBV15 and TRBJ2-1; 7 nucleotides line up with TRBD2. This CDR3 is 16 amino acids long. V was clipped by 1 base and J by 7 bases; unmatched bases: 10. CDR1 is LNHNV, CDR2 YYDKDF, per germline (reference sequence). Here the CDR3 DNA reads TGTGCCACCAGCAGAGGGGGAGGCGGGAGTGGTAATGAGCAGTTCTTC. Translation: CATSRGGGGSGNEQFF.

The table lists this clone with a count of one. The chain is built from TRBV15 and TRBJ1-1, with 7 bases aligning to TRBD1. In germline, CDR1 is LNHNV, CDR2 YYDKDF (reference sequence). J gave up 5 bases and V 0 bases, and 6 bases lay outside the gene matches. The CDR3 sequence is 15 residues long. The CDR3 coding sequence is TGTGCCACCAGCAGAGATCTGGGCAGGGGGACTGAAGCTTTCTTT. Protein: CATSRDLGRGTEAFF.

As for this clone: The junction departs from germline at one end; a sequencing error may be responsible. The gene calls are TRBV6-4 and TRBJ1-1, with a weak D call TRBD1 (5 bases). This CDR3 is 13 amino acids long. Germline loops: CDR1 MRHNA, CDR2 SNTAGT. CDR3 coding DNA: TGTGCCAGCAGTGACAGGGCGGGGGGGGTGACCCTCTTT. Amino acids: CASSDRAGGVTLF.

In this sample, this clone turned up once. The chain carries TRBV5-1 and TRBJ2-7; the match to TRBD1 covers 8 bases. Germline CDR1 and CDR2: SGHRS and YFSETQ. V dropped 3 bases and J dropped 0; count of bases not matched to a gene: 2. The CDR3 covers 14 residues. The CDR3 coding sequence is TGCGCCAGCAGCTCTGGACAGGGCTCCTACGAGCAGTACTTC. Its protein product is CASSSGQGSYEQYF. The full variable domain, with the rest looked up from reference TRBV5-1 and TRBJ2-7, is KAGVTQTPRYLIKTRGQQVTLSCSPISGHRSVSWYQQTPGQGLQFLFEYFSETQRNKGNFPGRFSGRQFSNSRSEMNVSTLELGDSALYLCASSSGQGSYEQYFGPGTRLTVT.

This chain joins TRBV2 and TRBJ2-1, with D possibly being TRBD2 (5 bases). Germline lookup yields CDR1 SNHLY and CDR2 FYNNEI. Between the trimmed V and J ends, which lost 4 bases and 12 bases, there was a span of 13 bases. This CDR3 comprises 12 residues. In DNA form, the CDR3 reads TGTGCCAGCAGTGCACCGGGGAGAGGGCAGTTCTTC. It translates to CASSAPGRGQFF.

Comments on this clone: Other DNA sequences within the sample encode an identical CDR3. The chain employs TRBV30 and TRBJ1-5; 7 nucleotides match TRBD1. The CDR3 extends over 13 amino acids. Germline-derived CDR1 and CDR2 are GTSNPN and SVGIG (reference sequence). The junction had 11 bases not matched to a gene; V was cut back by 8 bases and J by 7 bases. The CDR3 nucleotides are TGTGCCACCGACAGGGAAGGAGGACAGCCCCAGCATTTT. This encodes CATDREGGQPQHF.

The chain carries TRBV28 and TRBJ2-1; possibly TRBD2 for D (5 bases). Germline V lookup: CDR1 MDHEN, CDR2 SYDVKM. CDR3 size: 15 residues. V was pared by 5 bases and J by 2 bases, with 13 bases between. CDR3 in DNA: TGTGCCAGCAGTCCGACGGGGATTACCTACAATGAGCAGTTCTTC. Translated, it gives CASSPTGITYNEQFF.

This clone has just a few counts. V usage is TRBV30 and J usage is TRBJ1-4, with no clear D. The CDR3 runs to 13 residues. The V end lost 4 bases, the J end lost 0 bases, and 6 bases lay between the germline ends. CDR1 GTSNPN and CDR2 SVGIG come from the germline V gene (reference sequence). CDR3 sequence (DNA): TGTGCCTGGACGAGAGCAACTAATGAAAAACTGTTTTTT. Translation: CAWTRATNEKLFF.

The CDR3 loop reads CASSFRAGHTEAFF. The DNA of the CDR3 is TGTGCCAGCTCATTCAGGGCGGGGCACACTGAAGCTTTCTTT. V gene TRBV18 combines with J gene TRBJ1-1, with D possibly being TRBD1 (5 bases). CDR3 length: 14 amino acids. Germline V CDR1 and CDR2: KGHSH, LQKENI. V was cut by 5 bases and J by 3 bases, with 13 bases left in between.

CDR3 nucleotides: TGCGCCAGCAGCTTCTTTGCGGGAGCTGAAGAGACCCAGTACTTC. As protein: CASSFFAGAEETQYF. The chain joins TRBV5-1 to TRBJ2-5; TRBD2 aligns across 7 bases. V lost 2 bases and J lost 3; bases outside the gene matches: 7. The germline CDR1 and CDR2 sequences are SGHRS and YFSETQ. The CDR3 has 15 amino acids.

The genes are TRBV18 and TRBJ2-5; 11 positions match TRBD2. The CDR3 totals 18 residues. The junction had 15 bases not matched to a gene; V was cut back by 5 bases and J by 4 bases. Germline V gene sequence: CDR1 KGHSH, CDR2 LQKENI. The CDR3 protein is CASSSRSSGRTGGETQYF. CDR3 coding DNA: TGTGCCAGCTCATCCCGGTCTAGCGGGAGGACGGGAGGAGAGACCCAGTACTTC.

The CDR3 sequence: CASRGQGGQGYEQYF. The CDR3 coding sequence is TGTGCCAGCAGAGGACAGGGCGGCCAGGGCTACGAGCAGTACTTC. The gene calls are TRBV6-5 and TRBJ2-7, with TRBD1 matching over 8 bases. CDR3 size: 15 residues. CDR1 and CDR2 (germline): MNHEY, SVGAGI. V dropped 6 bases and J dropped 3; count of bases not matched to a gene: 10.

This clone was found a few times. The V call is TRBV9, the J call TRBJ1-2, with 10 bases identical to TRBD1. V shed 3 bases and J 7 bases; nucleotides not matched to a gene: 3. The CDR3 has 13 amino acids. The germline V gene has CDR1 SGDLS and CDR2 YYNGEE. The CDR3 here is CASSGDRGLGYTF. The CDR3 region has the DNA TGTGCCAGCAGCGGAGACAGGGGGCTTGGCTACACCTTC. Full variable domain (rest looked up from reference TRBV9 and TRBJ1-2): DSGVTQTPKHLITATGQRVTLRCSPRSGDLSVYWYQQSLDQGLQFLIQYYNGEERAKGNILERFSAQQFPDLHSELNLSSLELGDSALYFCASSGDRGLGYTFGSGTRLTVV.

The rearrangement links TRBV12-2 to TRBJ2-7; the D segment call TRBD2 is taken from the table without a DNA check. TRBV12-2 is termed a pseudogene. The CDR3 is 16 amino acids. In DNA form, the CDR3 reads TGTGCAAGTCGCCTTAAGGGAGCGTGCCTCTCCTACGAGCAGTACTTC. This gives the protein CASRLKGACLSYEQYF.